These T cell receptor beta chains were read from a single sample in a study of cytomegalovirus exposure and HLA in healthy donors. Clones were sequenced by immunoSEQ multiplex PCR, and TCRdb holds only the in-frame ones, with some missing. This repertoire shows 150,000 to 200,000 clones, approximately 84% found once; its top ten account for around 5.9%. Specimen: PBMCs. These receptors all come from a woman aged 25 to 39 in good health and CMV-seropositive. Each CDR3 is given with its conserved first and last residue. The order of the fields is V gene, clone size, D gene, J gene, CDR3 DNA, CDR3 protein. The D gene is left open where the match is weak. A clone size is listed for some rows: how often the clone was seen (once, few, many), or a class if it is expanded.

TRBV2,-,TRBD1,TRBJ2-2,TGTGCCAGGAGAGGCTCCCGGGACAGCGGAGCCGGGGAGCTGTTTTTT,CARRGSRDSGAGELFF
TRBV27,-,-,TRBJ2-5,TGTGCCAGCGGATGGACAGCTGGGGAAGAGACCCAGTACTTC,CASGWTAGEETQYF
TRBV27,-,TRBD1,TRBJ2-7,TGTGCCAGCAGTCTAATCGGGACAGGGGGTATTGAGCAGTACTTC,CASSLIGTGGIEQYF
TRBV19,few,TRBD1,TRBJ2-3,TGTGCCAGCAGACAGGGTGCAACAGATACGCAGTATTTT,CASRQGATDTQYF
TRBV6-5,once,TRBD1,TRBJ1-2,TGTGCCAGCGGGACATGGGACAGGGAAAGTGGCTACACCTTC,CASGTWDRESGYTF
TRBV25-1,once,-,TRBJ2-7,TGTGCCAGCAGTGATTTTCGGGTCTACGAGCAGTACTTC,CASSDFRVYEQYF
TRBV5-8,-,-,TRBJ1-5,TGTGCCAGCAGCTGGGGGCAGGGCGGGCAGCCCCAGCATTTT,CASSWGQGGQPQHF
TRBV6-5,-,TRBD1,TRBJ1-1,TGTGCCAGCAGTTCCAGGGGGACTGAAGCTTTCTTT,CASSSRGTEAFF
TRBV5-1,-,-,TRBJ1-5,TGCGCCAGCAGCTTGACCGGGCATAGCGATCAGCCCCAGCATTTT,CASSLTGHSDQPQHF
TRBV19,-,-,TRBJ1-4,TGTGCCAGTAGGTCCGGGGAAAAACTGTTTTTT,CASRSGEKLFF
TRBV27,-,TRBD1,TRBJ2-7,TGTGCCAGCAGAACCCGGACAGGGGTTTTCTACGAGCAGTACTTC,CASRTRTGVFYEQYF
TRBV11-2,-,-,TRBJ2-7,TGTGCCAGCAGCTTGCGGGCCTACGAGCAGTACTTC,CASSLRAYEQYF
TRBV11-2,-,-,TRBJ2-1,TGTGCCAGCAGCCTGACTAGACGAAGCTCCTACAATGAGCAGTTCTTC,CASSLTRRSSYNEQFF
TRBV5-1,-,-,TRBJ2-7,TGCGCCAGCAGCTCCCTTTCCGGGACCTACGAGCAGTACTTC,CASSSLSGTYEQYF
TRBV6-5,-,-,TRBJ2-1,TGTGCCAGCAGTTCGACAGGTCCCCAGGCCTACAATGAGCAGTTCTTC,CASSSTGPQAYNEQFF
TRBV4-3,-,-,TRBJ1-1,TGCGCCAGCACCCCAGGGCGTGCGGGGACTGAAGCTTTCTTT,CASTPGRAGTEAFF
TRBV13,-,-,TRBJ1-2,TGTGCCAGCAGCCCAACTCGGACAGCCTATGGCTACACCTTC,CASSPTRTAYGYTF
TRBV13,-,TRBD1,TRBJ1-1,TGTGCCAGCAGCTTAGGGACAGGGGGCACTGAAGCTTTCTTT,CASSLGTGGTEAFF
TRBV15,-,TRBD1,TRBJ2-3,TGTGCCACCACCAGTGACAGGGGAACAGATACGCAGTATTTT,CATTSDRGTDTQYF
TRBV7-9,-,-,TRBJ2-5,TGTGCCAGCAGCACTCCCGGGACAACCTACCAAGAGGCCCAGTACTTC,CASSTPGTTYQEAQYF
TRBV10-3,-,TRBD2,TRBJ2-1,TGTGCCATCAGTGGGGACGGGAGGACCTACAATGAGCAGTTCTTC,CAISGDGRTYNEQFF
TRBV9,-,-,TRBJ2-5,TGTGCCAGCAGCGTAGACCCCAGGGATGGGGCCCAGTACTTC,CASSVDPRDGAQYF